These T cell receptor beta chains were read from a single sample in a study of identifying expanded T cells in peripheral blood. Some clones are missing from TCRdb's copy, which holds only in-frame ones; the method was immunoSEQ multiplex PCR. The repertoire has more than 95,000 clones, around 84% of them found once; the top ten carry more than 2.5%. The sample taken for sequencing was blood. The source of these receptors is a person aged 18 to 69 in good health. Each CDR3 is given with its conserved first and last residue. The D gene is left open where the match is weak. Rows give clone size only sometimes, using once, few, many, or a class for an expanded clone.

TRBJ2-1 | TRBD2 | - | TRBV10-1 | CASSAGLAGEIRNEQFF | TGCGCCAGCAGTGCGGGGTTAGCGGGGGAGATCCGGAATGAGCAGTTCTTC
TRBJ2-1 | - | - | TRBV6-5 | CASSYSGSSYNEQFF | TGTGCCAGCAGTTATAGCGGCAGCTCCTACAATGAGCAGTTCTTC
TRBJ2-7 | TRBD2 | - | TRBV30 | CAWSVQAGPPRNF | TGTGCCTGGAGTGTACAAGCGGGGCCCCCTAGAAACTTC
TRBJ1-1 | TRBD1 | - | TRBV6-5 | CASSADRATEAFF | TGTGCCAGCAGTGCCGACAGGGCCACTGAAGCTTTCTTT
TRBJ2-3 | - | few | TRBV6-5 | CASRLTFTDTQYF | TGTGCCAGCAGGCTGACCTTCACAGATACGCAGTATTTT
TRBJ1-4 | - | - | TRBV5-1 | CASSLGDFNEKLFF | TGCGCCAGCAGCTTGGGTGACTTTAATGAAAAACTGTTTTTT
TRBJ2-3 | TRBD2 | - | TRBV5-1 | CASSFRAGGPTDTQYF | TGCGCCAGCAGCTTCAGAGCGGGGGGGCCGACAGATACGCAGTATTTT
TRBJ2-2 | - | - | TRBV6-5 | CASSYSSLLSTGELFF | TGTGCCAGCAGTTACTCGTCGCTCCTTTCGACCGGGGAGCTGTTTTTT
TRBJ1-6 | TRBD1 | - | TRBV27 | CASSSGTDNSPLHF | TGTGCCAGCAGTTCGGGGACAGATAATTCACCCCTCCACTTT
TRBJ1-4 | TRBD1 | - | TRBV7-2 | CASSFQRTGRNEKLFF | TGTGCCAGCAGTTTTCAACGGACAGGGAGAAATGAAAAACTGTTTTTT
TRBJ2-6 | - | - | TRBV4-3 | CASSPRPQTLGTDTGANVLTF | TGCGCCAGCAGCCCCAGGCCCCAAACCCTCGGGACGGACACTGGGGCCAACGTCCTGACTTTC
TRBJ1-2 | - | - | TRBV5-1 | CASSLGPPRDGYTF | TGCGCCAGCAGCTTGGGTCCCCCGAGGGATGGCTACACCTTC
TRBJ1-6 | - | - | TRBV4-1 | CASSQARGLPIINSPLHF | TGCGCCAGCAGCCAAGCCAGAGGGCTTCCTATCATCAATTCACCCCTCCACTTT
TRBJ2-5 | - | - | TRBV19 | CASSRAKSAGRETQYF | TGTGCCAGTAGTCGTGCGAAGTCGGCAGGGAGGGAGACCCAGTACTTC
TRBJ1-1 | - | - | TRBV7-9 | CASSFAGWDTEAFF | TGTGCCAGCAGCTTTGCAGGGTGGGACACTGAAGCTTTCTTT
TRBJ1-1 | TRBD1 | - | TRBV29-1 | CSVEGQGYGEAFF | TGCAGCGTTGAGGGACAGGGATATGGTGAAGCTTTCTTT
TRBJ1-1 | - | - | TRBV11-3 | CASSLVGRTGEAFF | TGTGCCAGCAGCTTAGTCGGACGGACCGGTGAAGCTTTCTTT
TRBJ1-5 | - | - | TRBV6-1 | CASSVGQPQHF | TGTGCCAGCAGTGTGGGACAGCCCCAGCATTTT
TRBJ1-1 | - | - | TRBV7-8 | CASSSGTGGNTEAFF | TGTGCCAGCAGCTCCGGGACCGGAGGGAACACTGAAGCTTTCTTT
TRBJ1-2 | - | - | TRBV6-5 | CASRTDTGTTGGYTF | TGTGCCAGCAGAACAGACACCGGGACCACTGGTGGCTACACCTTC
TRBJ1-2 | - | - | TRBV11-2 | CASSSPSRDRRSGYTF | TGTGCCAGCAGCTCCCCGTCCCGAGACAGAAGGAGTGGCTACACCTTC
TRBJ1-3 | - | - | TRBV7-9 | CASSETRGSGNTIYF | TGTGCCAGCAGCGAAACCAGGGGCTCTGGAAACACCATATATTTT
TRBJ1-1 | - | - | TRBV19 | CASSKSARGNTEAFF | TGTGCCAGTAGTAAGTCCGCTCGGGGCAACACTGAAGCTTTCTTT
TRBJ1-6 | TRBD1 | - | TRBV7-2 | CASRQGNSPLHF | TGTGCCAGCAGACAGGGGAATTCACCCCTCCACTTT
TRBJ1-2 | - | - | TRBV6-5 | CASSYRWKANYGYTF | TGTGCCAGCAGTTACAGGTGGAAAGCTAACTATGGCTACACCTTC
TRBJ2-1 | TRBD1 | - | TRBV6-5 | CASSWTGRYNEQFF | TGTGCCAGCAGTTGGACAGGGCGATACAATGAGCAGTTCTTC
TRBJ1-1 | TRBD1 | - | TRBV27 | CASSSRTGGNTEAFF | TGTGCCAGCAGTTCCCGGACAGGGGGGAACACTGAAGCTTTCTTT
TRBJ2-7 | - | - | TRBV13 | CASSLERDPYEQYF | TGTGCCAGCAGCTTAGAACGGGATCCCTACGAGCAGTACTTC
TRBJ1-1 | TRBD1 | - | TRBV29-1 | CSVVLTGATEAFF | TGCAGCGTTGTTTTGACAGGGGCGACTGAAGCTTTCTTT
TRBJ2-7 | TRBD2 | once | TRBV6-5 | CASSGRSGVYYEQYF | TGTGCCAGCAGTGGGCGGAGCGGGGTATACTACGAGCAGTACTTC
TRBJ2-5 | - | few | TRBV2 | CASIGWETQYF | TGTGCCAGCATAGGGTGGGAGACCCAGTACTTC
TRBJ2-3 | - | few | TRBV11-2 | CASRGSNTDTQYF | TGTGCCAGCAGGGGCAGTAACACAGATACGCAGTATTTT